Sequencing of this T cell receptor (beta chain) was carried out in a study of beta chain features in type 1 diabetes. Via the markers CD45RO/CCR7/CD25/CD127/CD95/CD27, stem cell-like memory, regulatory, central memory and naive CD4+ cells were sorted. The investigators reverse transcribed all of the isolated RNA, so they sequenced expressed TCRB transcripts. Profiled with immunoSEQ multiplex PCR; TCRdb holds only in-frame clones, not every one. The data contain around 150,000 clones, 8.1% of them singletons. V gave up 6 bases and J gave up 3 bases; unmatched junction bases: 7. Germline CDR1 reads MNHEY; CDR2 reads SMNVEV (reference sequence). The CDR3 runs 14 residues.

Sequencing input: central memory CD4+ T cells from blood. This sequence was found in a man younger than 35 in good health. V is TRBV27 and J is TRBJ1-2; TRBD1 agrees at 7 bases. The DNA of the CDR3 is TGTGCCAGCAGATTCAGGGGGGCCCACTATGGCTACACCTTC. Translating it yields CASRFRGAHYGYTF.